What follows describes a single TCR beta chain. Its antigen is not identified. The sample is drawn from a study of CXCR3-negative and CXCR3-positive naive CD8 T cells. Findings and caveats of the study: Relative to CXCR3-negative naive cells, CXCR3-positive naive cells had more hydrophobic TRB CDR3s. Upon cryopreservation, CXCR3 expression partially decreased, and most assays used fresh PBMCs. Naive subsets did not differ in surface CD5, and TRB CDR3 properties served to infer TCR strength. Memory CD8+ cells showed much lower diversity, while both naive subsets displayed comparably high diversity. In naive cells, CXCR3-negative and CXCR3-positive subsets had similar TRBV-TRBJ usage; memory cells differed.

CDR1 PRHDT and CDR2 FYEKMQ come from the germline V gene (reference sequence). The CDR3 has 17 residues. Via 5' RACE with UMI labels, TRB cDNA libraries were prepared. TCRdb re-called the 5' RACE reads and shows each CDR3 protein once, DNA omitted. Its table records about 120,000 distinct CDR3 sequences. This TCR was recovered from a human donor in good health. Some clones in this sample may be carry-over from other donors' samples. The chain combines TRBV13 with TRBJ2-1; TCRdb gives TRBD1 as the D gene, but with no DNA this cannot be confirmed. Sequencing was carried out using naive CXCR3+ CD8+ T cells from blood. Subset of the sample: CD45RO-CCR7+CD27+CD95- naive CD8+ T cells expressing CXCR3 (TNR3+). The CDR3 region is CASSLGPPGRDNNEQFF.